This T cell receptor beta chain was sequenced for a study of cytomegalovirus exposure and HLA in healthy donors. Data came from immunoSEQ multiplex PCR; TCRdb stores just in-frame clones and leaves some out. The sample comprises about 240,000 clones, roughly 86% of which are singletons, and over 0.95% rests with the top ten. V lost 3 bases to trimming and J lost 4 bases; unmatched junction nucleotides: 7. Germline assignment: CDR1 MGHRA and CDR2 YSYEKL. The CDR3 is 16 amino acids. This sequence joins TRBV4-1 and TRBJ2-3; 10 nucleotides line up with TRBD2. The TCR sequence derives from a woman younger than 45 in good health and CMV-seropositive. The sample taken for sequencing was PBMCs. The CDR3 protein is CASSQVGTSDADTQYF. DNA for the CDR3: TGCGCCAGCAGCCAGGTTGGGACTAGCGATGCAGATACGCAGTATTTT.